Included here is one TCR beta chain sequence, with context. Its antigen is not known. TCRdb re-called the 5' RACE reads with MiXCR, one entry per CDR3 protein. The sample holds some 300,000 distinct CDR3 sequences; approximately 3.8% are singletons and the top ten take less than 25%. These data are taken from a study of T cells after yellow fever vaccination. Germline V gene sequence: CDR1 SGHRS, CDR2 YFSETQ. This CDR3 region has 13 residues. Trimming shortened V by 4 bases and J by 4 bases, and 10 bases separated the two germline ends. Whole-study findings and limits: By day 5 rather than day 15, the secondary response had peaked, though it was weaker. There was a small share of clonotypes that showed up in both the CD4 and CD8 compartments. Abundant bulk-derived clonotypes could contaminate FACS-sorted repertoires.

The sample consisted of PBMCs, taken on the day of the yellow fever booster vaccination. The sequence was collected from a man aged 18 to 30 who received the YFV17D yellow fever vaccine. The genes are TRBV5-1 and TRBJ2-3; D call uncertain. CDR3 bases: TGCGCCAGCAGCCGAGAAGGATCAGATACGCAGTATTTT. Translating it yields CASSREGSDTQYF.